The rows below give T cell receptor beta chains drawn from one sample of a study of glioma-infiltrating T cells after dendritic cell vaccination. TCRdb's copy holds only in-frame clones and misses some; the assay was immunoSEQ multiplex PCR. The table includes 98,000 or so clones, around 80% detected once. The material sequenced was blood, taken after dendritic cell vaccination. The receptors originated from a human donor with glioblastoma. CDR3s leave out the opening cysteine and the closing phenylalanine or tryptophan. The D gene is left open where the match is weak.

TRBD1	TRBV25-1	ASSESGQGAQQY
TRBD1	TRBV14	ASSQDISGTANTGELF
.	TRBV2	ASTPELGYGYT
TRBD1	TRBV29-1	SVATGVQQPQH
.	TRBV5-4	ASRSGVLDQEAQY
.	TRBV2	ASSGQGSSNTEAF
.	TRBV25-1	ASISRGENTEAF
TRBD1	TRBV28	ASGRGPHTEAF
TRBD2	TRBV30	AWGLALETQY
TRBD1	TRBV5-1	ASSRTGEGYEQY
TRBD2	TRBV9	ASSVERGLAGGLNEQF
TRBD1	TRBV19	ASREGQGEAF
TRBD2	TRBV6-6	ASSWSGSSYEQY
TRBD1	TRBV10-2	ASRDRGTGNSPLH
.	TRBV5-8	ASSLYNEQF
.	TRBV7-3	ASGRGAGETQY
TRBD1	TRBV7-8	ASSLDGTGDY
TRBD1	TRBV30	AWSLRGGGYT
TRBD1	TRBV30	AWSYRDRVNEKLF
TRBD2	TRBV7-3	ASSLKRLAGGPSSYNEQF
TRBD2	TRBV19	ASSMGLAGSSYNEQF
TRBD1	TRBV28	ASRTPTGGLGEQY
TRBD2	TRBV5-4	ASSLRLAVSTDTQY
.	TRBV27	ASSFSRSPLH
.	TRBV7-9	ASSLKVVGRTDTQY
TRBD1	TRBV7-8	ASSPPDRDHYGYT
TRBD1	TRBV28	ASSVGQSRFTEAF
TRBD1	TRBV2	AFAGGASTDTQY
TRBD1	TRBV6-4	ASSRTGSDQPQH
TRBD1	TRBV5-1	ASSITGGSWNEQF
.	TRBV6-5	ASSLNRGGYTEAF
TRBD2	TRBV6-5	ASSGLAGLEQF
.	TRBV5-8	ASSFQLTRVNNEKLF
TRBD2	TRBV4-1	ASSLSGLALSGELF
TRBD2	TRBV7-8	ASSLELAGETQY
TRBD1	TRBV11-2	ASSLDWFGQATTNEKLF
TRBD2	TRBV7-9	ASSVGLAGYSEQF
.	TRBV7-9	ASSLGAVSVYEQY
.	TRBV19	ASSTGDQETQY
TRBD1	TRBV7-8	ASSLGGQGYGYT
.	TRBV7-9	ASSSEGAATNEKLF
TRBD1	TRBV6-5	ASRRDSHSYEQY
TRBD1	TRBV19	ASRAPDRGNTIY
.	TRBV7-2	ASSLAFGGNYGYT
.	TRBV28	ASSLQGEVGYT
TRBD1	TRBV2	ASSARQGVYYGYT
.	TRBV2	ASSAVGGVKTQY
TRBD2	TRBV7-8	ASSSPAGTSGYNEQF